These 6 T cell receptor beta chains came from one sample sequenced in a study of blood T cell repertoires in COVID-19. Assay: immunoSEQ multiplex PCR; the TCRdb copy retains only in-frame clones and omits some. The sample comprises roughly 140,000 clones, 70% to 85% of which are singletons, and roughly 10% rests with the top ten. The sample comprised peripheral blood. The receptor source for this set is a man in his 60s with active or convalescent COVID-19.

The rearrangement joins TRBV18 to TRBJ2-5; TRBD2 agrees at 8 bases. This CDR3 comprises 14 residues. V gave up 2 bases and J gave up 5 bases; unmatched junction bases: 4. From germline, CDR1 is KGHSH and CDR2 LQKENI. In DNA form, the CDR3 reads TGTGCCAGCTCACCAGGGACTAGTGAGGAGACCCAGTACTTC. Translated, it gives CASSPGTSEETQYF.

The rearrangement links TRBV20-1 to TRBJ2-7; D call uncertain. Trimming took off 0 bases at V and 3 bases at J, with 3 bases between the two ends. Germline values: CDR1 DFQATT, CDR2 SNEGSKA (reference sequence). CDR3 size: 11 residues. The DNA of the CDR3 is TGCAGTGCTAGAGATATCTACGAGCAGTACGTC. Its translation: CSARDIYEQYV.

The chain uses TRBV5-1 and TRBJ1-1; 11 bases agree with TRBD1. Germline trimming cut 2 bases from V and 7 bases from J; bases unmatched to any gene: 13. This CDR3 spans 17 amino acids. Germline V gives CDR1 SGHRS, CDR2 YFSETQ. CDR3 DNA sequence: TGCGCCAGCAGCTTTAACCCGGGACAGGGGGATCTTGGTGAAGCTTTCTTT. It is translated as CASSFNPGQGDLGEAFF.

The chain joins TRBV19 to TRBJ1-1; TRBD1 matches 8 bases. CDR1 LNHDA and CDR2 SQIVND come from the germline V gene (reference sequence). V lost 6 bases, J lost 2 bases, and 5 bases stayed unmatched. There are 14 residues in the CDR3. DNA for the CDR3: TGTGCCAGTAGGACAGGGGCTCTTAACACTGAAGCTTTCTTT. Protein product: CASRTGALNTEAFF.

Comments on this clone: One end of the junction is discordant with germline, which a read error may explain. Other DNA sequences in the sample encode the same CDR3. The genes are TRBV19 and TRBJ1-2; the match to TRBD1 covers 8 bases. Germline V lookup: CDR1 LNHDA, CDR2 SQIVND (reference sequence). The CDR3 is made up of 14 amino acids. The CDR3 DNA reads TGTGCCAGTAGTTCGCAGGGGGCTAACTATGGCTACACCTTT. It translates to CASSSQGANYGYTF.

The chain carries TRBV10-1 and TRBJ2-5; D uncertain. Per the germline V gene, CDR1 is WNHNN and CDR2 is SYGVQD (reference sequence). Trimming cost V 4 bases and J 1 base, with 13 bases left between them. The CDR3 is 15 amino acids. The CDR3: CASSVASGPQETQYF. In DNA, the CDR3 is TGCGCCAGCAGTGTGGCTAGTGGTCCCCAAGAGACCCAGTACTTC.